This TCR beta chain was documented in a study of beta chain features in type 1 diabetes. Points from the study as a whole: The study found fewer insertions and more deletions at VDJ junctions in type 1 diabetes patients.

One heparinised blood draw, averaging about 100 mL, came from each donor. The V end was cut by 0 bases, the J end by 3 bases, with 8 bases between. Looked up from germline, CDR1 is KGHSH and CDR2 is LQKENI. The length of the CDR3 is 14 residues. Remarks on this clone: Its target is unknown.

Sequencing targeted expressed TCRB transcripts, as all isolated RNA had been reverse transcribed. Read counts averaged approximately 3.5 million for samples of naive, central memory and regulatory T cells. The assay was immunoSEQ multiplex PCR, and TCRdb's table has in-frame clones only and misses some. The table shows more than 150,000 clones, with about 13% occurring only once. The TCR comes from a woman aged 18-35 years in good health. The sequencing input was central memory CD4+ T cells from blood. The chain links TRBV18 to TRBJ1-1, with D possibly matching TRBD1 (6 bases). The DNA for the CDR3 is TGTGCCAGCTCACCACCGACAGGCTACACTGAAGCTTTCTTT. Its protein is CASSPPTGYTEAFF.